A selection of T cell receptor beta chains follows, all from one sample in a study of CD8+CD57+ T cells in acquired aplastic anemia. TCRdb reanalysed the reads using MiXCR and keeps one entry per CDR3 protein. The sample holds 250,000 to 300,000 distinct CDR3 sequences; approximately 60% are singletons and the top ten take around 1.3%. Sequenced material: sorted CD4+, CD8+, or CD8+CD57+ T cells (not recorded which) from PBMCs. Receptors were obtained from a human donor with aplastic anemia. The CDR3 runs from the conserved cysteine through the conserved F or W. The D gene is left open where the match is weak. Part of the rows lack a size; the others show once, few, many or a class for expanded clones.

len: 15; abundance: -; v_gene: TRBV5-1; d_gene: -; j_gene: TRBJ1-5; CDR3aa: CASSFDGGDYQPQHF; CDR3nt: TGCGCCAGCAGCTTCGACGGGGGGGACTATCAGCCCCAGCATTTT
len: 12; abundance: -; v_gene: TRBV2; d_gene: -; j_gene: TRBJ1-1; CDR3aa: CASSELREGAFF; CDR3nt: TGTGCCAGCAGTGAGTTGCGGGAAGGAGCTTTCTTT
len: 16; abundance: -; v_gene: TRBV12-3/TRBV12-4; d_gene: TRBD1; j_gene: TRBJ2-3; CDR3aa: CASSPGQGTSTDTQYF; CDR3nt: TGTGCCAGCAGTCCAGGACAGGGCACTAGCACAGATACGCAGTATTTT
len: 14; abundance: once; v_gene: TRBV19; d_gene: -; j_gene: TRBJ2-7; CDR3aa: CASSIGTAPYEQYF; CDR3nt: TGTGCCAGTAGTATAGGGACAGCACCCTACGAGCAGTACTTC
len: 13; abundance: -; v_gene: TRBV5-8; d_gene: -; j_gene: TRBJ1-1; CDR3aa: CAGSLVSNTEAFF; CDR3nt: TGTGCCGGCAGCTTGGTTTCGAACACTGAAGCTTTCTTT
len: 15; abundance: -; v_gene: TRBV14; d_gene: -; j_gene: TRBJ1-6; CDR3aa: CASSQDARSNSPLHF; CDR3nt: TGTGCCAGCAGCCAAGATGCCAGGAGTAATTCACCCCTCCACTTT
len: 14; abundance: -; v_gene: TRBV7-9; d_gene: TRBD1; j_gene: TRBJ2-1; CDR3aa: CASSSRRTGDEQFF; CDR3nt: TGTGCCAGCAGCTCTCGGCGAACAGGGGATGAGCAGTTCTTC
len: 13; abundance: many; v_gene: TRBV28; d_gene: -; j_gene: TRBJ1-5; CDR3aa: CASHRTAGQPQHF; CDR3nt: TGTGCCAGTCACCGGACAGCGGGCCAGCCCCAGCATTTT
len: 16; abundance: many; v_gene: TRBV5-8; d_gene: -; j_gene: TRBJ2-3; CDR3aa: CASSPLAPSGADTQYF; CDR3nt: TGTGCCAGCAGCCCCCTAGCGCCGTCGGGCGCAGATACGCAGTATTTT
len: 15; abundance: -; v_gene: TRBV7-9; d_gene: TRBD2; j_gene: TRBJ2-2; CDR3aa: CASKLVAGVTGELFF; CDR3nt: TGTGCCAGCAAGCTGGTAGCGGGAGTTACCGGGGAGCTGTTTTTT
len: 16; abundance: -; v_gene: TRBV11-2; d_gene: -; j_gene: TRBJ2-6; CDR3aa: CASSLVLVSGANVLTF; CDR3nt: TGTGCCAGCAGCTTGGTTTTAGTCTCTGGGGCCAACGTCCTGACTTTC
len: 12; abundance: many; v_gene: TRBV6-5; d_gene: -; j_gene: TRBJ2-2; CDR3aa: CASSYSMGELFF; CDR3nt: TGTGCCAGCAGTTACTCGATGGGGGAGCTGTTTTTT
len: 15; abundance: many; v_gene: TRBV5-1; d_gene: TRBD1; j_gene: TRBJ2-7; CDR3aa: CASSPRTGGTYEQYF; CDR3nt: TGCGCCAGCAGCCCGAGGACAGGGGGGACCTACGAGCAGTACTTC
len: 14; abundance: -; v_gene: TRBV20-1; d_gene: -; j_gene: TRBJ2-3; CDR3aa: CSARESDVTDTQYF; CDR3nt: TGCAGTGCTAGAGAGAGCGACGTCACAGATACGCAGTATTTT
len: 14; abundance: many; v_gene: TRBV6-4; d_gene: -; j_gene: TRBJ2-2; CDR3aa: CASSPTGGGGELFF; CDR3nt: TGTGCCAGCAGTCCGACAGGTGGTGGCGGGGAGCTGTTTTTT
len: 18; abundance: once; v_gene: TRBV6-2/TRBV6-3; d_gene: TRBD2; j_gene: TRBJ2-7; CDR3aa: CAILPRGTSGRNTYEQYF; CDR3nt: TGTGCCATTCTCCCACGGGGGACTAGCGGGAGGAACACCTACGAGCAGTACTTC
len: 17; abundance: many; v_gene: TRBV24-1; d_gene: -; j_gene: TRBJ2-1; CDR3aa: CAASDLRDRTHYNEQFF; CDR3nt: TGTGCCGCCAGTGATTTGAGGGACCGGACACACTACAATGAGCAGTTCTTC
len: 16; abundance: -; v_gene: TRBV12-3/TRBV12-4; d_gene: -; j_gene: TRBJ2-2; CDR3aa: CASNPDTLANTGELFF; CDR3nt: TGTGCCAGCAACCCGGACACTTTAGCAAACACCGGGGAGCTGTTTTTT
len: 14; abundance: once; v_gene: TRBV5-1; d_gene: TRBD1; j_gene: TRBJ1-1; CDR3aa: CASSERTGLTEAFF; CDR3nt: TGCGCCAGCAGCGAACGGACAGGTCTCACTGAAGCTTTCTTT
len: 16; abundance: -; v_gene: TRBV6-5; d_gene: -; j_gene: TRBJ1-2; CDR3aa: CASSYTGRTAIYGYTF; CDR3nt: TGTGCCAGCAGTTACACAGGGCGGACAGCGATCTATGGCTACACCTTC
len: 14; abundance: once; v_gene: TRBV5-1; d_gene: TRBD1; j_gene: TRBJ2-7; CDR3aa: CASSLRQGVYEQYF; CDR3nt: TGCGCCAGCAGCCTAAGACAGGGGGTATACGAGCAGTACTTC
len: 13; abundance: -; v_gene: TRBV9; d_gene: -; j_gene: TRBJ1-2; CDR3aa: CASSVTGWQGYTF; CDR3nt: TGTGCCAGCAGCGTAACAGGGTGGCAAGGCTACACCTTC
len: 13; abundance: many; v_gene: TRBV10-1; d_gene: TRBD1; j_gene: TRBJ1-1; CDR3aa: CATQGGPNTEAFF; CDR3nt: TGCGCCACTCAGGGGGGGCCGAACACTGAAGCTTTCTTT
len: 13; abundance: -; v_gene: TRBV11-2; d_gene: -; j_gene: TRBJ1-1; CDR3aa: CASSLWAGVEAFF; CDR3nt: TGTGCCAGCAGCTTATGGGCAGGGGTTGAAGCTTTCTTT
len: 14; abundance: -; v_gene: TRBV9; d_gene: TRBD1; j_gene: TRBJ1-1; CDR3aa: CASSATGVGTEAFF; CDR3nt: TGTGCCAGCAGCGCCACAGGGGTTGGCACTGAAGCTTTCTTT
len: 14; abundance: once; v_gene: TRBV7-6; d_gene: -; j_gene: TRBJ1-3; CDR3aa: CASSSRVTGNTIYF; CDR3nt: TGTGCCAGCAGCTCCAGGGTGACTGGAAACACCATATATTTT
len: 15; abundance: once; v_gene: TRBV7-9; d_gene: TRBD1; j_gene: TRBJ2-7; CDR3aa: CASSLSGTGGYEQYF; CDR3nt: TGTGCCAGCAGCTTATCGGGGACAGGGGGGTACGAGCAGTACTTC
len: 13; abundance: -; v_gene: TRBV7-2; d_gene: -; j_gene: TRBJ1-1; CDR3aa: CASSMYRETEAFF; CDR3nt: TGTGCCAGCAGCATGTACAGGGAAACTGAAGCTTTCTTT
len: 16; abundance: many; v_gene: TRBV9; d_gene: -; j_gene: TRBJ2-2; CDR3aa: CASSLQGGKDTGELFF; CDR3nt: TGTGCCAGCAGCCTTCAGGGGGGCAAGGACACCGGGGAGCTGTTTTTT
len: 15; abundance: once; v_gene: TRBV7-3; d_gene: -; j_gene: TRBJ2-3; CDR3aa: CASSPGTPLTDTQYF; CDR3nt: TGTGCCAGCAGCCCCGGGACCCCCCTAACAGATACGCAGTATTTT
len: 15; abundance: -; v_gene: TRBV19; d_gene: TRBD1; j_gene: TRBJ1-3; CDR3aa: CASSRVQGAGNTIYF; CDR3nt: TGTGCCAGTAGTAGAGTACAGGGGGCTGGAAACACCATATATTTT
len: 14; abundance: -; v_gene: TRBV5-1; d_gene: -; j_gene: TRBJ2-5; CDR3aa: CASTPGTPQETQYF; CDR3nt: TGTGCCAGCACCCCAGGGACTCCCCAAGAGACCCAGTACTTC
len: 11; abundance: few; v_gene: TRBV29-1; d_gene: TRBD1; j_gene: TRBJ2-7; CDR3aa: CSVGQTYEQYF; CDR3nt: TGCAGCGTGGGACAGACCTACGAGCAGTACTTC
len: 14; abundance: -; v_gene: TRBV15; d_gene: -; j_gene: TRBJ1-1; CDR3aa: CATNPGQMNTEAFF; CDR3nt: TGTGCCACCAACCCGGGACAAATGAACACTGAAGCTTTCTTT
len: 16; abundance: few; v_gene: TRBV6-6; d_gene: -; j_gene: TRBJ2-4; CDR3aa: CASSQAITWAKNIQYF; CDR3nt: TGTGCCAGCAGTCAAGCCATCACCTGGGCCAAAAACATTCAGTACTTC
len: 14; abundance: -; v_gene: TRBV5-1; d_gene: -; j_gene: TRBJ2-5; CDR3aa: CASSLGGADETQYF; CDR3nt: TGCGCCAGCAGCTTGGGGGGGGCTGATGAGACCCAGTACTTC
len: 15; abundance: -; v_gene: TRBV7-3; d_gene: TRBD1; j_gene: TRBJ1-1; CDR3aa: CASSRTTGVGTEAFF; CDR3nt: TGTGCCAGCAGCCGGACGACAGGGGTAGGCACTGAAGCTTTCTTT
len: 16; abundance: -; v_gene: TRBV24-1; d_gene: -; j_gene: TRBJ1-3; CDR3aa: CATSDSTSAGGYTIYF; CDR3nt: TGTGCCACCAGTGATTCCACATCGGCGGGAGGCTACACCATATATTTT
len: 12; abundance: -; v_gene: TRBV5-6; d_gene: -; j_gene: TRBJ2-7; CDR3aa: CASSLSTYEPYF; CDR3nt: TGTGCCAGCAGCTTATCAACCTACGAGCCGTACTTC
len: 12; abundance: -; v_gene: TRBV20-1; d_gene: TRBD1; j_gene: TRBJ2-5; CDR3aa: CSGRGGGQTQYF; CDR3nt: TGCAGTGGGAGAGGGGGCGGGCAGACCCAGTACTTC
len: 15; abundance: many; v_gene: TRBV6-6; d_gene: -; j_gene: TRBJ1-3; CDR3aa: CASVHEGWVGNTIYF; CDR3nt: TGTGCCAGCGTCCACGAGGGGTGGGTCGGAAACACCATATATTTT
len: 15; abundance: many; v_gene: TRBV20-1; d_gene: TRBD2; j_gene: TRBJ2-1; CDR3aa: CSARLGAGGYGEQFF; CDR3nt: TGCAGTGCCAGGCTAGGAGCGGGGGGATACGGTGAGCAGTTCTTC
len: 14; abundance: -; v_gene: TRBV19; d_gene: TRBD1; j_gene: TRBJ1-5; CDR3aa: CASIDRGINQPQHF; CDR3nt: TGTGCCAGCATCGACAGGGGAATCAATCAGCCCCAGCATTTT
len: 17; abundance: few; v_gene: TRBV7-8; d_gene: TRBD2; j_gene: TRBJ2-3; CDR3aa: CASSLDSSGGWTDTQYF; CDR3nt: TGTGCCAGCAGCTTAGACTCTAGCGGGGGGTGGACAGATACGCAGTATTTT